The clone carrying this T cell receptor beta chain was counted once. Its specificity is unknown. The sample originates from a study of shared clonotypes between healthy human individuals. V was shortened by 2 bases and J by 7 bases, with 15 bases between the two germline ends. The CDR3 extends over 15 amino acids. Germline assignment: CDR1 MRHNA and CDR2 SNTAGT. General study results and limits: Incompleteness in sorted-subset sequencing, despite large depth, was shown by rarefaction.

Measured with immunoSEQ multiplex PCR; TCRdb has only the in-frame clones, and not every one. In the table there are some 2,500,000 clones, around 90% of which are singletons. This rearrangement joins TRBV6-4 to TRBJ2-1; D is perhaps TRBD2 (6 bases). The sequencing sample was made of naive CD4+ T cells from PBMCs. The subset was: CD45RA+ positively selected. This TCR derives from a man younger than 35 in good health. Some clones in this sample may be carry-over from other donors' samples. The CDR3 DNA is TGTGCCAGCAGTGACCGGCCCCTAGCGCCGAATGAGCAGTTCTTC. It yields the protein CASSDRPLAPNEQFF.